Each of the 7 T cell receptor beta chains below was sequenced from the same sample in a study of cytomegalovirus exposure and HLA in healthy donors. Primers included in the PCR were 60 Vbeta and 13 Jbeta primers. Generated by immunoSEQ multiplex PCR, the TCRdb table keeps only in-frame clones and is missing some. This table has about 97,000 clones, approximately 9% appearing once. The sample comprised PBMCs. Every receptor here comes from a man aged 50 to 59 in good health and CMV-seropositive.

In this sample, this clone turned up a few times. The chain recombines TRBV10-1 with TRBJ2-7, with D possibly TRBD1 on 6 matching bases. The CDR3 totals 14 residues. The V gene lost 2 bases and the J gene lost 2 bases, with 10 bases spanning the gap. Germline V lookup: CDR1 WNHNN, CDR2 SYGVQD (reference sequence). The DNA of the CDR3 is TGCGCCAGCAGTGAGGTACAGGGACCCTACGAGCAGTACTTC. It yields the protein CASSEVQGPYEQYF.

This clone was recorded only once. This chain joins TRBV11-3 and TRBJ2-1, with a possible D match to TRBD2 (6 bases). The CDR3 is 13 amino acids. The germline V gene encodes CDR1 SGHNT and CDR2 YENEEA. V was cut by 4 bases and J by 8 bases, with 12 bases left in between. CDR3 DNA: TGTGCCAGCAGCTCAGGGCGGGGCGATGAGCAGTTCTTC. Its translation: CASSSGRGDEQFF. Using reference TRBV11-3 and TRBJ2-1 for the parts outside the CDR3, the full variable domain is EAGVVQSPRYKIIEKKQPVAFWCNPISGHNTLYWYLQNLGQGPELLIRYENEEAVDDSQLPKDRFSAERLKGVDSTLKIQPAELGDSAVYLCASSSGRGDEQFFGPGTRLTVL.

This clone showed up just a few times. DNA of the CDR3: TGTGCCAGCAGCTTGGGACTTGCGGACACCGGGGAGCTGTTTTTT. This gives the protein CASSLGLADTGELFF. V and J are TRBV5-6 and TRBJ2-2; D is undetermined. The germline V and J ends were trimmed by 0 bases and 3 bases, with 9 bases remaining between them. Germline CDR1 and CDR2: SGHDT and YYEEEE. This CDR3 region has 15 residues.

The chain has TRBV6-1 and TRBJ1-2; 9 nucleotides agree with TRBD1. Germline trimming cut 3 bases from V and 6 bases from J; bases unmatched to any gene: 2. The CDR3 runs to 13 residues. The germline V gene has CDR1 MNHNS and CDR2 SASEGT. CDR3 DNA sequence: TGTGCCAGCAGTGACGGGACAGGGAATGGCTACACCTTC. Translating gives CASSDGTGNGYTF.

V usage is TRBV19 and J usage is TRBJ1-1, with D tentatively TRBD1 (6 bases). The CDR3 has 17 amino acids. Trimming removed 4 bases at V and 5 bases at J, with 23 bases between. CDR1 and CDR2 (germline): LNHDA, SQIVND (reference sequence). The CDR3 DNA is TGTGCCAGTAGTACAAACAGGGACCCCATCAATGGGACTGAAGCTTTCTTT. Its protein product is CASSTNRDPINGTEAFF.

The gene calls are TRBV6-6 and TRBJ2-7; tentative D call: TRBD2 (5 bases). CDR1 is MNHNY, CDR2 SVGAGI, per germline (reference sequence). V was clipped by 0 bases and J by 1 base, with 10 bases between them. The CDR3 covers 15 residues. The CDR3, as DNA: TGTGCCAGCAGTTACTCTAGCGACCCATCCTACGAGCAGTACTTC. This codes for CASSYSSDPSYEQYF.

In this sample, this clone turned up a few times. The conserved final phenylalanine or tryptophan is absent from the CDR3, which likely points to a read error. The rearrangement joins TRBV7-2 to TRBJ2-3, with D hard to call. Germline CDR1 SGHTA, CDR2 FQGNSA. The germline V and J ends were trimmed by 1 base and 1 base, with 6 bases remaining between them. The CDR3 totals 14 residues. CDR3 coding DNA: TGTGCCAGCAGCTTAGTTGGGGGCACAGATACGCAGTATGTT. Encoded protein: CASSLVGGTDTQYV.